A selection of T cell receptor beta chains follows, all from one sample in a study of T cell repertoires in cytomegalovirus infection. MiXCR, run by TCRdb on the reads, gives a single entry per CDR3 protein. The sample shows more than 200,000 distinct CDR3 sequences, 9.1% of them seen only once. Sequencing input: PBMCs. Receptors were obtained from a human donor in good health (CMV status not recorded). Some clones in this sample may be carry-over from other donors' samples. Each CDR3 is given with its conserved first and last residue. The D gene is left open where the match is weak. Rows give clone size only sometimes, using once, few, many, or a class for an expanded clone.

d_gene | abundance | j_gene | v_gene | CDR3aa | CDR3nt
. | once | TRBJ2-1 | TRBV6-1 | CASSPKTRGNEQFF | TGTGCCAGCAGCCCAAAGACGCGCGGCAATGAGCAGTTCTTC
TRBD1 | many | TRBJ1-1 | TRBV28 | CASRGTGMSAEAFF | TGTGCCAGCAGGGGGACAGGAATGAGCGCTGAAGCTTTCTTT
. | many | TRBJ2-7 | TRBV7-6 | CASSLGAGEAYEQYF | TGTGCCAGCAGCTTAGGTGCAGGGGAGGCCTACGAGCAGTACTTC
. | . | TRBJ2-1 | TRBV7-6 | CASSLALTANEQFF | TGTGCTAGCAGCTTAGCACTGACAGCCAATGAGCAGTTCTTC
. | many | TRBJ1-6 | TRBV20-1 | CSASQGIGYNSPLHF | TGCAGTGCTTCACAGGGTATCGGCTATAATTCACCCCTCCACTTT
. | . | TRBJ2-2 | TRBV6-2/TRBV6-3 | CASRWGTGELFF | TGTGCCAGCAGGTGGGGGACCGGGGAGCTGTTTTTT
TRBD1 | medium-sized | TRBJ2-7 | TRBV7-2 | CASSLGTGGYPEQYF | TGTGCCAGCAGCTTAGGGACAGGGGGATATCCCGAGCAGTACTTC
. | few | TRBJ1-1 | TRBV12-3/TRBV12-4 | CASSFGRRGSTEAFF | TGTGCCAGCAGTTTTGGGCGGCGGGGCAGCACTGAAGCTTTCTTT
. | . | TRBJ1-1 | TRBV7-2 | CASSSRELAEAFF | TGTGCCAGCAGCTCACGTGAACTGGCTGAAGCTTTCTTT
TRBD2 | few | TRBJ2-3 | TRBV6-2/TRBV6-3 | CASSQYGGGGADTQYF | TGTGCCAGCAGCCAATACGGGGGGGGAGGCGCAGATACGCAGTATTTT
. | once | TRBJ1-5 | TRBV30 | CAWSARNQPQHF | TGTGCCTGGAGTGCCCGAAATCAGCCCCAGCATTTT
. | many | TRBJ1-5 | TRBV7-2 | CASSSTNVGQPQHF | TGTGCCAGCAGCTCAACAAACGTCGGTCAGCCCCAGCATTTT
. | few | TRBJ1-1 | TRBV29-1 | CSAPGVGMNTEAFF | TGCAGCGCCCCTGGCGTCGGTATGAACACTGAAGCTTTCTTT
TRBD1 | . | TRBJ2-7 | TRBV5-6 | CASSSGQNAAREQYF | TGTGCCAGCAGCTCGGGACAGAACGCCGCAAGGGAGCAGTACTTC
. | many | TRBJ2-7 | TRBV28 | CAKSGTSGSYEQYF | TGTGCCAAATCCGGGACCTCCGGGTCCTACGAGCAGTACTTC
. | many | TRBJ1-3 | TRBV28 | CASKYSGNTIYF | TGTGCCAGCAAGTACTCTGGAAACACCATATATTTT
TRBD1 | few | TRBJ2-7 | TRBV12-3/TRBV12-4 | CASSKQGANYEQYF | TGTGCCAGCAGTAAACAGGGGGCGAACTACGAGCAGTACTTC
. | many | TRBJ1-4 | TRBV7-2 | CASSFGQFANEKLFF | TGTGCCAGCAGCTTCGGACAGTTTGCTAATGAAAAACTGTTTTTT
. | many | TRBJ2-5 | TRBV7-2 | CASSLEVARQETQYF | TGTGCCAGCAGCTTAGAAGTAGCGAGACAAGAGACCCAGTACTTC
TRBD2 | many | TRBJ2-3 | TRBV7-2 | CASSGLAVLSTQYF | TGTGCCAGCAGCGGACTAGCGGTCCTTAGTACGCAGTATTTT
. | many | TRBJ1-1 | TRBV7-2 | CASSPRDKSTEAFF | TGTGCCAGCAGCCCCCGGGATAAAAGTACTGAAGCTTTCTTT
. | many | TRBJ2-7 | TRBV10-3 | CATATDSSYEQYF | TGTGCCACCGCGACAGACTCCTCCTACGAGCAGTACTTC
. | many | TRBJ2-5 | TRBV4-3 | CASSQGGRRGETQYF | TGCGCCAGCAGCCAAGGGGGGCGGAGGGGTGAGACCCAGTACTTC
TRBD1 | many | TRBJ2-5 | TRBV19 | CASSTTGDEETQYF | TGTGCCAGTAGTACTACAGGGGACGAAGAGACCCAGTACTTC
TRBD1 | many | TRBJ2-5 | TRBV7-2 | CASSRDRGQETQYF | TGTGCCAGCAGCCGCGACAGGGGCCAAGAGACCCAGTACTTC
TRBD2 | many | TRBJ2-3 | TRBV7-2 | CASSLDLGGEQYF | TGTGCCAGCAGCTTAGACTTGGGGGGGGAGCAGTATTTT
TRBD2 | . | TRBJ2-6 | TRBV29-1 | CSATSGRGNGANVLTF | TGCAGCGCGACTAGCGGGAGGGGTAATGGGGCCAACGTCCTGACTTTC
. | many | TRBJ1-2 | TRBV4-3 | CASSPSTTQGKDYGYTF | TGCGCCAGCAGCCCAAGTACAACACAGGGTAAGGACTATGGCTACACCTTC
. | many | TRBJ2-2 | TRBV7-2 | CASTPQGNTGELFF | TGTGCCAGCACCCCCCAGGGGAACACCGGGGAGCTGTTTTTT